Below, 12 T cell receptor beta chains from the same sample are listed, as sequenced in a study of radiotherapy plus CTLA-4 blockade in lung cancer. Sequenced by immunoSEQ multiplex PCR; TCRdb stores in-frame clones only, minus some. The sample shows some 34,000 clones, 72% of them seen only once. The sequencing used peripheral blood, collected from a patient treated with radiotherapy plus ipilimumab. These receptors all stem from a human donor with non-small cell lung cancer who had stable disease on radiotherapy plus ipilimumab.

The chain links TRBV4-1 to TRBJ1-6; no reliable D call. The length of the CDR3 is 16 residues. Germline CDR1 reads MGHRA; CDR2 reads YSYEKL. Trimming left V 0 bases short and J 1 base short, with 7 bases between. The CDR3, as DNA: TGCGCCAGCAGCCAAGAAGGCGGGTCCTATAATTCACCCCTCCACTTT. It translates to CASSQEGGSYNSPLHF.

The rearrangement uses TRBV14 and TRBJ2-1; tentative D call: TRBD2 (6 bases). V dropped 2 bases and J dropped 9 bases, with 17 bases sitting between them. The germline CDR1 and CDR2 sequences are SGHDN and FVKESK. The CDR3 contains 15 residues. This chain's CDR3 is CASSQNGGWSVEQFF. The CDR3 region has the DNA TGTGCCAGCAGCCAAAATGGGGGGTGGTCGGTTGAGCAGTTCTTC.

This clone was counted between two and nine times. The chain has TRBV10-1 and TRBJ1-4, with TRBD1 identical over 9 bases. This CDR3 spans 15 amino acids. In germline, CDR1 is WNHNN, CDR2 SYGVQD (reference sequence). V was pared by 4 bases and J by 7 bases, with 7 bases of the junction left unmatched. In DNA, the CDR3 is TGCGCCAGCAGTGCCACCGGGACAGGGCTTGAAAAACTGTTTTTT. Its protein is CASSATGTGLEKLFF.

This clone was seen only a few times. This chain links TRBV9 with TRBJ1-2; D remains ambiguous. This CDR3 spans 13 amino acids. Trimming took off 0 bases at V and 5 bases at J, with 8 bases between the two ends. Germline V gene lookup returns CDR1 SGDLS and CDR2 YYNGEE. CDR3 DNA sequence: TGTGCCAGCAGCGTAGACGGGTCTTATGGCTACACCTTC. Translating gives CASSVDGSYGYTF.

The V and J genes are TRBV18 and TRBJ1-6; D not resolved. V was shortened by 8 bases and J by 0 bases, with 14 bases between the two germline ends. This CDR3 comprises 16 residues. Germline assignment: CDR1 KGHSH and CDR2 LQKENI. CDR3 nucleotide sequence: TGTGCCAGCACCCCTAGGCAGAGCTCCTATAATTCACCCCTCCACTTT. Residues: CASTPRQSSYNSPLHF.

This chain's CDR3 is CASSVGGSDQPQHF. CDR3 sequence (DNA): TGTGCCAGCAGCGTGGGGGGAAGTGATCAGCCCCAGCATTTT. The chain joins TRBV9 to TRBJ1-5; the D gene is possibly TRBD1 (5 bases). The CDR3 is 14 residues long. V gave up 2 bases and J gave up 5 bases, with 11 bases separating them. Germline CDR1 is SGDLS and CDR2 is YYNGEE.

This clone showed up just once. This sequence joins TRBV9 and TRBJ2-2; the D gene is possibly TRBD2 (6 bases). The germline gives CDR1 SGDLS, CDR2 YYNGEE. Trimming removed 7 bases at V and 6 bases at J, with 16 bases between. The CDR3 sequence is 14 residues long. CDR3 residues: CASGDFLGSGELFF. The DNA for the CDR3 is TGTGCCAGCGGGGACTTCCTTGGGTCCGGGGAGCTGTTTTTT.

For the CDR3, the DNA is TGTGCCAGCAGTGGTGGGGGCTATGAGCAGTTCTTC. It translates to CASSGGGYEQFF. The chain links TRBV2 to TRBJ2-1; a possible D gene is TRBD1 (6 bases). The germline V gene has CDR1 SNHLY and CDR2 FYNNEI. The CDR3 covers 12 residues. Deletions cut 4 bases from V and 8 bases from J, with 9 bases between. Looking up the rest from reference TRBV2 and TRBJ2-1 gives the full variable domain: EPEVTQTPSHQVTQMGQEVILRCVPISNHLYFYWYRQILGQKVEFLVSFYNNEISEKSEIFDDQFSVERPDGSNFTLKIRSTKLEDSAMYFCASSGGGYEQFFGPGTRLTVL.

This clone occurred once. This chain uses TRBV19 with TRBJ2-1, with D perhaps matching TRBD1 (6 bases). V was shortened by 1 base and J by 0 bases, with 25 bases between the two germline ends. Germline V lookup: CDR1 LNHDA, CDR2 SQIVND (reference sequence). CDR3 length equals 21 residues. This CDR3 reads CASSIAPGQGGWGSSYNEQFF. CDR3 bases: TGTGCCAGTAGTATAGCTCCCGGACAAGGGGGATGGGGAAGCTCCTACAATGAGCAGTTCTTC.

The J gene is TRBJ1-2, the V gene TRBV18; D gene ambiguous. The CDR3 loop spans 13 amino acids. The germline CDR1 and CDR2 sequences are KGHSH and LQKENI. V was clipped by 0 bases and J by 5 bases, with 7 bases between them. CDR3 DNA: TGTGCCAGCTCACCACCCAGTGTTTATGGCTACACCTTC. Translating it yields CASSPPSVYGYTF.

This rearrangement joins TRBV5-4 to TRBJ2-1; TRBD2 agrees at 13 bases. V gave up 1 base and J gave up 7 bases; unmatched junction bases: 2. In germline, CDR1 is SGHNT, CDR2 YYREEE (reference sequence). The CDR3 runs to 15 residues. CDR3 amino acids: CASSLTSGGGNEQFF. For the CDR3, the DNA is TGTGCCAGCAGCTTGACTAGCGGGGGGGGGAATGAGCAGTTCTTC.

The J gene is TRBJ1-1, the V gene TRBV19; 8 nucleotides align to TRBD1. In germline, CDR1 is LNHDA, CDR2 SQIVND (reference sequence). V shed 10 bases, J shed 1 base, and the junction held 8 bases outside the gene matches. CDR3 size: 14 residues. The DNA for the CDR3 is TGTGCCACTACCTTTGGGACAGGGAACACTGAAGCTTTCTTT. As protein: CATTFGTGNTEAFF.